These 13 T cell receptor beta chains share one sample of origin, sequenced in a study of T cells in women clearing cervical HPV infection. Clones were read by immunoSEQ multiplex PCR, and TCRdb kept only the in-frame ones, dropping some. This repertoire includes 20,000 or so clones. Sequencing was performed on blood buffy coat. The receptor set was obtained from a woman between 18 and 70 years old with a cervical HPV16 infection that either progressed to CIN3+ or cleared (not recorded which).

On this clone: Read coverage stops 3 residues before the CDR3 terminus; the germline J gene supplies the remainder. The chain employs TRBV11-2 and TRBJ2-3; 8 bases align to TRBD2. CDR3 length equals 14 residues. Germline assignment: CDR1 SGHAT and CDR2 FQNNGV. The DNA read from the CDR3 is TGTGCCAGCAGGCCCGCCGGGGGGGTGGAGACG. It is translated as CASRPAGGVET. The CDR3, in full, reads CASRPAGGVETQYF.

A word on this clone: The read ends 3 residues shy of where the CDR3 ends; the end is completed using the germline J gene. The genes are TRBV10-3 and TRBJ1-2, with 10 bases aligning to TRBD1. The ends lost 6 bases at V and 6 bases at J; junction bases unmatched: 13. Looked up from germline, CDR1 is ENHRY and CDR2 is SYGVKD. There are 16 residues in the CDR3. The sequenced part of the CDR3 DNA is TGTGCCATCAGGGGGGACAGGGGCTATCAATGGGATGGC. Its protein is CAIRGDRGYQWDG. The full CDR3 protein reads CAIRGDRGYQWDGYTF.

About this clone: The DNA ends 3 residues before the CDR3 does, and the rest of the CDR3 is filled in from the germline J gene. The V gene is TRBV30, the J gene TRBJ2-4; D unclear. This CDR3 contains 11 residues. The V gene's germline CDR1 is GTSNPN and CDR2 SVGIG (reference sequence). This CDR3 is CAWSGAYGQYF. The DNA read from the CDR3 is TGTGCCTGGAGTGGGGCGTATGGT. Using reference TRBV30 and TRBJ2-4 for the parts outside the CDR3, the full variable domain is SQTIHQWPATLVQPVGSPLSLECTVEGTSNPNLYWYRQAAGRGLQLLFYSVGIGQISSEVPQNLSASRPQDRQFILSSKKLLLSDSGFYLCAWSGAYGQYFGAGTRLSVL.

CDR3 DNA, as far as it was read: TGTGCCAGCAGCCCCTCTCACATGAACACCGGGGAG. Translating gives CASSPSHMNTGE. The whole CDR3 sequence reads CASSPSHMNTGELFF. The V and J genes are TRBV7-3 and TRBJ2-2; D is unresolved. The read ends 3 residues before the CDR3 terminus; that terminus is restored from the germline J gene. This CDR3 spans 15 amino acids. Trimming stripped 5 bases from V and 1 base from J, with 11 bases between. Germline assignment: CDR1 SGHTA and CDR2 FQGTGA.

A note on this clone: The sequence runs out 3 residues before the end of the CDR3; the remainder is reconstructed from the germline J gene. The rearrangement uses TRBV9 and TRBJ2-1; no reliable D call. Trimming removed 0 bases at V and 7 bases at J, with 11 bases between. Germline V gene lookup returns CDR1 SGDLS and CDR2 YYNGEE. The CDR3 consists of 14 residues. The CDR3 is CASSVDPHGNEQFF. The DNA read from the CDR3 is TGTGCCAGCAGCGTAGACCCCCACGGGAATGAG.

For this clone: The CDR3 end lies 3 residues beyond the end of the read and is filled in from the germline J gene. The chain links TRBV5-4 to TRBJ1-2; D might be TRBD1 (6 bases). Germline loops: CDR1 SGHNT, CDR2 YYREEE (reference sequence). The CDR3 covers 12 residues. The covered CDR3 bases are TGTGCCAGCAGCTTCTCAGGGGCGGGC. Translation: CASSFSGAG. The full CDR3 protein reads CASSFSGAGYTF.

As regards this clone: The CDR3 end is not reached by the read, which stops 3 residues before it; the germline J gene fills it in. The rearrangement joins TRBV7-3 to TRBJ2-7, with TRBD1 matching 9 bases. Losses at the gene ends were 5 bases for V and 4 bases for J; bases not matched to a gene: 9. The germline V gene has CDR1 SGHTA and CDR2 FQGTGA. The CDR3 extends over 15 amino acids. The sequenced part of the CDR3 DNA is TGTGCCAGCAGCCCTTCCGGGACAGGGAAGTACGAG. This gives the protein CASSPSGTGKYE. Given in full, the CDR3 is CASSPSGTGKYEQYF.

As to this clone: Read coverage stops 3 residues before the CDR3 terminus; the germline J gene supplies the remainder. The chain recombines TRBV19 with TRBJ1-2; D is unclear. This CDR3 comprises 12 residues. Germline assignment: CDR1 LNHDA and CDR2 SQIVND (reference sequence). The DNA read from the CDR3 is TGTGCCAGTAGTACCCGACAATACGAC. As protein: CASSTRQYD. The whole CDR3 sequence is CASSTRQYDYTF.

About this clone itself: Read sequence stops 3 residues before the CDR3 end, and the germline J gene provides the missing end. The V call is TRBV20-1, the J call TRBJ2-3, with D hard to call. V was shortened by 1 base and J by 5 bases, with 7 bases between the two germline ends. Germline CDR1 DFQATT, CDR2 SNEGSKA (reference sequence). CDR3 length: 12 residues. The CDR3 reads CSARGIGDTQYF. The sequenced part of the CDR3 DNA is TGCAGTGCTAGAGGCATCGGAGATACG.

Here the CDR3 reads CASSYSSPSGIYNEQFF. The covered CDR3 bases are TGTGCCAGCAGTTACTCGAGTCCTAGCGGCATTTACAATGAG. The rearrangement links TRBV6-2 or TRBV6-3 to TRBJ2-1; 7 bases line up with TRBD2. The CDR3 end lies 3 residues beyond the end of the read and is filled in from the germline J gene. The J segment lost 4 bases and the V segment lost 0 bases, leaving 9 bases of the junction unmatched. The germline CDR1 and CDR2 sequences are MNHEY and SVGEGT. The CDR3 contains 17 residues.

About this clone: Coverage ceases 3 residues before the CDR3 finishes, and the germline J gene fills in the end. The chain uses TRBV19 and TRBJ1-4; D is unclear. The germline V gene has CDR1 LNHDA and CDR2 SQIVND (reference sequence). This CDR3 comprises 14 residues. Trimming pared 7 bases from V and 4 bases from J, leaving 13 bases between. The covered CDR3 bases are TGTGCCAGTACCGCCCAGGCTCGTAATGAAAAA. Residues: CASTAQARNEK. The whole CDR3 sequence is CASTAQARNEKLFF.

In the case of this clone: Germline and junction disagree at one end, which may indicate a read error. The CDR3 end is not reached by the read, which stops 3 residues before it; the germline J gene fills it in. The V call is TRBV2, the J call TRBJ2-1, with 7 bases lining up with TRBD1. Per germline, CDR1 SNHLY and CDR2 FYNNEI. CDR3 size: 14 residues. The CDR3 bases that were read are TGTGCCGGCAGTGCAACAGAGGGGGCCCATGAG. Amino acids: CAGSATEGAHE. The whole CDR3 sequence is CAGSATEGAHEQFF.

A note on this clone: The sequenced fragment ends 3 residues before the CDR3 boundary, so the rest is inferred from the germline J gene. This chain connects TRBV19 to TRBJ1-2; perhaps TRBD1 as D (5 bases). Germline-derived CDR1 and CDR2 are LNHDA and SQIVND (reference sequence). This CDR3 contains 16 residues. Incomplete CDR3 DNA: TGTGCCAGTAGTATCAAGGTCGCCCTGCAGGGAGATACC. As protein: CASSIKVALQGDT. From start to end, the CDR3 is CASSIKVALQGDTYTF.